These T cell receptor beta chains were read from a single sample in a study of blood T cell repertoires in COVID-19. The table came from immunoSEQ multiplex PCR; TCRdb's copy has only in-frame clones and leaves some out. This table has approximately 260,000 clones, more than 70% appearing once. Material: PBMCs or T cells enriched from blood (not recorded which). These receptors all stem from a middle-aged woman with acute COVID-19. CDR3s include the opening cysteine and the closing phenylalanine or tryptophan. A D gene is named only where the DNA matches it firmly. Clone size is given for some rows only: seen once, a few or many times, or a class if the clone is expanded.

v_gene	d_gene	abundance	j_gene	CDR3nt	CDR3aa
TRBV5-5	TRBD1	.	TRBJ1-5	TGTGCCAGCAGCCTGGGACAGGGGTACAATCAGCCCCAGCATTTT	CASSLGQGYNQPQHF
TRBV18	TRBD1	few	TRBJ1-1	TGTGCCAGCTCCCAGGACAGGACTGAAGCTTTCTTT	CASSQDRTEAFF
TRBV27	TRBD1	once	TRBJ2-5	TGTGCCAGCAGTCCAATCGCGGGGACAGGGGGTTTCCAAGAGACCCAGTACTTC	CASSPIAGTGGFQETQYF
TRBV7-2	.	.	TRBJ1-2	TGTGCCAGCAGCTTAGTAAACTATGGCTACACCTTC	CASSLVNYGYTF
TRBV3-1/TRBV3-2	TRBD1	.	TRBJ1-2	TGTGCCAGCAGTAATCACCGGGACAGGCTCTATGGCTACACCTTC	CASSNHRDRLYGYTF
TRBV2	TRBD1	.	TRBJ1-1	TGTGCCAGCAGGCAGGGGCAGGGGGGCCGGGCTGAAGCTTTCTTT	CASRQGQGGRAEAFF
TRBV27	TRBD2	.	TRBJ2-1	TGTGCCAGCAGTTTAAGAAAGCGGGGGTCCTACAATGAGCAGTTCTTC	CASSLRKRGSYNEQFF
TRBV15	.	.	TRBJ1-2	TGTGCCACCAGCAGAGATAAATTCAGTGAGGGAGGCTACACCTTC	CATSRDKFSEGGYTF
TRBV7-9	.	.	TRBJ1-1	TGTGCCAGCAGCTTAGCGGAGAGACGGGAGGCTTTCTTT	CASSLAERREAFF
TRBV2	TRBD1	.	TRBJ1-4	TGTGCCAGCAGTTCCGGGACAGCATATGAAAAACTGTTTTTT	CASSSGTAYEKLFF
TRBV11-3	.	few	TRBJ1-1	TGTGCCAGCAGCTTATTGGGGGGGGCCACTGAAGCTTTCTTT	CASSLLGGATEAFF
TRBV11-3	TRBD2	.	TRBJ2-2	TGTGCCAGCAGCTTAGACTGGACTAGCGCTCGACTAAACACCGGGGAGCTGTTTTTT	CASSLDWTSARLNTGELFF
TRBV19	TRBD1	.	TRBJ1-1	TGTGCCAGTAGTAGACAGGGTTGGTTCACTGAAGCTTTCTTT	CASSRQGWFTEAFF
TRBV2	.	.	TRBJ2-6	TGTGCCAGCAGAGGGGACATCATTAGCTCTGGGGCCAACGTCCTGACTTTC	CASRGDIISSGANVLTF
TRBV10-1	TRBD2	.	TRBJ2-3	TGCGCCAGCAGTAGTAGCGGGAGGGCCTTTCCCCGACGAACAGATACGCAGTATTTT	CASSSSGRAFPRRTDTQYF
TRBV4-3	TRBD1	.	TRBJ2-5	TGCGCCAGCAGCCCCCGGGACAGGAGCCAAGAGACCCAGTACTTC	CASSPRDRSQETQYF
TRBV27	.	.	TRBJ1-5	TGTGCCAGCAGGCGGGGAGCTCTTAATCAGCCCCAGCATTTT	CASRRGALNQPQHF
TRBV24-1	TRBD1	.	TRBJ1-5	TGTGCCACCAGTGAAACGGGACAGGGGGACAATCAGCCCCAGCATTTT	CATSETGQGDNQPQHF
TRBV18	TRBD2	.	TRBJ2-5	TGTGCCAGCTCACCTAGCGGGAGGAGGGAGACCCAGTACTTC	CASSPSGRRETQYF
TRBV9	TRBD1	.	TRBJ2-2	TGTGCCAGCAGCGTAGCGGGGACAGGGGGCACCGGGGAGCTGTTTTTT	CASSVAGTGGTGELFF
TRBV30	.	.	TRBJ1-6	TGTGCCTGGAGAAGCCAGGGGTACTATAATTCACCCCTCCACTTT	CAWRSQGYYNSPLHF
TRBV6-4	.	few	TRBJ2-2	TGTGCCAGCAGTGTTGGCCCGGGAGACACCGGGGAGCTGTTTTTT	CASSVGPGDTGELFF